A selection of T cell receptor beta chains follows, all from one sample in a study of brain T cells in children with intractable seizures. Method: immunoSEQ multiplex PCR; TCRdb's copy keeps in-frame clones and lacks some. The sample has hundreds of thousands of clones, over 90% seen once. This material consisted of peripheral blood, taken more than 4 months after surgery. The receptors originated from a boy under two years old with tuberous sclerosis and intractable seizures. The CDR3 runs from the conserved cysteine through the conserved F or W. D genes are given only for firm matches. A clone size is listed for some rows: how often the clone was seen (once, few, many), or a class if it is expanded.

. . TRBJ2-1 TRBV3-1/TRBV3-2 TGTGCCAGCAGCCAGAGGCGGGGCGGCTACAATGAGCAGTTCTTC CASSQRRGGYNEQFF
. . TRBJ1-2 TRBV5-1 TGCGCCAGCAGCTCGTCAGGGGCGGGCGGCTACACCTTC CASSSSGAGGYTF
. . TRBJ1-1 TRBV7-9 TGTGCCAGCAGCTTACCGACAGGCAACACTGAAGCTTTCTTT CASSLPTGNTEAFF
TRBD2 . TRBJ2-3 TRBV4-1 TGCGCCAGCAGCCAGACGACTAGCGGGTTCACAGATACGCAGTATTTT CASSQTTSGFTDTQYF
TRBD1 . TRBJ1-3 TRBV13 TGTGCCAGCAGCCCGGACAGGGCTGGAAACACCATATATTTT CASSPDRAGNTIYF
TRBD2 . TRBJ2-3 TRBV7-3 TGTGCCAGCAGCCCCTTCCTAGCGGGGGGGTCGCATACGCAGTATTTT CASSPFLAGGSHTQYF
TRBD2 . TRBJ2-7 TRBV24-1 TGTGCCACCAGTGATACTACCGGGCGGGAGGGGAAGGTCTACGAGCAGTACTTC CATSDTTGREGKVYEQYF
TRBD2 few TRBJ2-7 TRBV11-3 TGTGCCAGCAGCCCCGGGACTAGCGGGAACCACGAGCAGTACTTC CASSPGTSGNHEQYF
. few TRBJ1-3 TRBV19 TGTGCCAGTAAGACAGGTGACCTGGGAAACACCATATATTTT CASKTGDLGNTIYF
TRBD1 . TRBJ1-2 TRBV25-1 TGTGCCAGCAGTGAAATTAGGGCAGGGGGCACCTATGGCTACACCTTC CASSEIRAGGTYGYTF
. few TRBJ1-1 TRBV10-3 TGTGCCATCAGTGACTCGGAGGGAACGGAAGCTTTCTTT CAISDSEGTEAFF
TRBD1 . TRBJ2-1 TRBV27 TGTGCCAGCACCTCTATTCGGGACAGGGGGGTCAATGAGCAGTTCTTC CASTSIRDRGVNEQFF
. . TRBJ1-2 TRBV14 TGTGCCAGCAGCCAAGATCACAGGGCTCATGGCTACACCTTC CASSQDHRAHGYTF
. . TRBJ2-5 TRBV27 TGTGCCAGCAGTCCGGATCTGAGGGAGACCCAGTACTTC CASSPDLRETQYF
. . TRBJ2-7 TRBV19 TGTGCCAGTAGTATAGTGGGTAGCTCCTCCTACGAGCAGTACTTC CASSIVGSSSYEQYF
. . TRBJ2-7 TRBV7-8 TGTGCCAGCAGGAACTTGGGGAGCTCCTACGAGCAGTACTTC CASRNLGSSYEQYF
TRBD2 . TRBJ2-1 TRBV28 TGTGCCAGCAGTTCCTGGACTAGCGGGGGGGGATACAATGAGCAGTTCTTC CASSSWTSGGGYNEQFF
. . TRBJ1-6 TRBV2 TGTGCCAGACGTGGGGAGAAGGAGGGGTCACCCCTCCACTTT CARRGEKEGSPLHF
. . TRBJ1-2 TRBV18 TGTGCCAGCTCACCTCTCTGGGGGGGCTCCCCCTATGGCTACACCTTC CASSPLWGGSPYGYTF
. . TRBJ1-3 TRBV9 TGTGCCAGCAGCCCCCGGAGAACCCTCAGCTCTGGAAACACCATATATTTT CASSPRRTLSSGNTIYF
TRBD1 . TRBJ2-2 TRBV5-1 TGCGCCAGCAGCTCCCTGGGACAGACCACCGGGGAGCTGTTTTTT CASSSLGQTTGELFF
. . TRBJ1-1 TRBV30 TGTGCCCTCGCGGAAAACACTGAAGCTTTCTTT CALAENTEAFF
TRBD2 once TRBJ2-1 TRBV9 TGTGCCAGCAGCGTATCCGGGAGGTACAATGAGCAGTTCTTC CASSVSGRYNEQFF
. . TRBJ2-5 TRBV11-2 TGTGCCAGCAGCCGGGACCCCAAAGGAACCCAGTACTTC CASSRDPKGTQYF
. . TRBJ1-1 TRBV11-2 TGTGCCAGCAGCTTAGTCGGCGTTCCTTTCTTT CASSLVGVPFF
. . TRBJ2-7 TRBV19 TGTGCCAGCACGACCAGTTTGGGCTACGAGCAGTACTTC CASTTSLGYEQYF
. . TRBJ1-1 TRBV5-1 TGCGCCAGCAGCTTCCGGGAGAACACTGAAGCTTTCTTT CASSFRENTEAFF